These 11 T cell receptor beta chains were all obtained from the same sample, sequenced in a study of neurological immune-mediated disorders (dated by TCRdb to between 2019 and 2020). The library was generated by 5' RACE. Sequencer: Illumina HiSeq 2500. The public sequencing data were trimmed at Q25 with fastp and processed into clonotypes with MiXCR by TCRdb, which kept only in-frame beta chains. CDR3 protein duplicates are merged, each entry listing the most common genes and DNA. Present in this sample are 45,000 or so distinct CDR3 sequences, 9.5% to 15% of which were seen just once. The leading ten clones occupy 0.95% to 1.5% of the sample. Sequencing was done on a sample of PBMCs. These receptors were collected from a female donor in good health.

V usage is TRBV4-1 and J usage is TRBJ2-3; D unclear. This CDR3 region has 13 residues. V lost 0 bases to trimming and J lost 8 bases, with 9 bases between them. Germline V gene lookup returns CDR1 MGHRA and CDR2 YSYEKL. CDR3 sequence reads: CASSQDDVATQYF. CDR3 in DNA: TGCGCCAGCAGCCAAGATGATGTAGCTACGCAGTATTTT.

This clonotype came up many times. The genes are TRBV7-9 and TRBJ1-3, with TRBD1 as a possible D gene (5 bases). Trimming left V 6 bases short and J 0 bases short, with 15 bases between. CDR1 is SEHNR and CDR2 is FQNEAQ in the germline V gene (reference sequence). This CDR3 contains 16 residues. CDR3 nucleotide sequence: TGTGCCAGCAGACAATTACAGGTCAACTCTGGAAACACCATATATTTT. Translated: CASRQLQVNSGNTIYF.

This clonotype came up many times. V is TRBV12-3 or TRBV12-4 and J is TRBJ2-3; D uncertain. V was trimmed by 5 bases and J by 4 bases, leaving 10 bases between them. The CDR3 covers 13 residues. CDR3 amino acids: CASSAGPPDTQYF. The DNA for the CDR3 is TGTGCCAGCAGTGCAGGTCCCCCAGATACGCAGTATTTT.

This clonotype is medium-sized by share. The rearrangement uses TRBV20-1 and TRBJ1-2; D is uncertain. The germline V gene has CDR1 DFQATT and CDR2 SNEGSKA (reference sequence). V was clipped by 5 bases and J by 5 bases, with 12 bases between them. CDR3 length: 12 residues. The CDR3 DNA sequence: TGCAGTGCTTTTCACCGAAGTTATGGCTACACCTTC. Encoded protein: CSAFHRSYGYTF.

This clonotype was recorded at least ten times. The chain is built from TRBV6-5 and TRBJ1-2; D remains ambiguous. Trimming took 5 bases from V and 4 from J, leaving 17 bases between them. The CDR3 has 15 amino acids. Germline lookup yields CDR1 MNHEY and CDR2 SVGAGI. The CDR3 loop is CASSKPRGQSYGYTF. CDR3 coding DNA: TGTGCCAGCAGTAAGCCCCGAGGGCAGAGCTATGGCTACACCTTC.

There are many counts of this clonotype. The chain uses TRBV20-1 and TRBJ2-7; 12 bases match TRBD2. V was clipped by 6 bases and J by 3 bases; unmatched bases: 6. Germline V gene sequence: CDR1 DFQATT, CDR2 SNEGSKA (reference sequence). CDR3 length: 14 amino acids. CDR3 bases: TGCAGTGCCGTTGGACTAGCGGGATTCTACGAGCAGTACTTC. The encoded protein is CSAVGLAGFYEQYF.

The chain carries TRBV2 and TRBJ2-1; the D gene is possibly TRBD2 (6 bases). Between the trimmed V and J ends, which lost 8 bases and 2 bases, there was a span of 10 bases. The CDR3 sequence is 13 residues long. Germline loops: CDR1 SNHLY, CDR2 FYNNEI. CDR3 sequence reads: CASWDSPYNEQFF. The CDR3 DNA reads TGTGCCAGCTGGGACTCCCCCTACAATGAGCAGTTCTTC. The variable domain in full, with the rest retrieved from reference TRBV2 and TRBJ2-1, is EPEVTQTPSHQVTQMGQEVILRCVPISNHLYFYWYRQILGQKVEFLVSFYNNEISEKSEIFDDQFSVERPDGSNFTLKIRSTKLEDSAMYFCASWDSPYNEQFFGPGTRLTVL.

This clonotype was observed at least ten times. The chain uses TRBV12-3 or TRBV12-4 and TRBJ1-1; 9 nucleotides align to TRBD1. The CDR3 runs 15 residues. With V trimmed by 6 bases and J by 2 bases, 7 bases remained unmatched. The CDR3 loop is CASRPWTGANTEAFF. CDR3 DNA sequence: TGTGCCAGCAGGCCGTGGACAGGGGCAAACACTGAAGCTTTCTTT.

This clonotype has a count of ten or more. V gene TRBV9 combines with J gene TRBJ1-1; no reliable D call. The CDR3 spans 14 residues. V lost 0 bases, J lost 4 bases, and 10 bases lay in between. Germline V lookup: CDR1 SGDLS, CDR2 YYNGEE. The CDR3 nucleotides read TGTGCCAGCAGCGTAGCTGGAGGTAGCACTGAAGCTTTCTTT. Its protein product is CASSVAGGSTEAFF.

V is TRBV29-1 and J is TRBJ1-1; tentatively, D is TRBD1 (6 bases). Germline CDR1 is SQVTM and CDR2 is ANQGSEA. The CDR3 is 13 amino acids. V was trimmed by 4 bases and J by 1 base, leaving 10 bases between them. CDR3 nucleotides: TGCAGCGTTGCCTCGGGACAGAACACTGAAGCTTTCTTT. This codes for CSVASGQNTEAFF.

This clonotype was seen ten or more times. The V gene is TRBV6-6, the J gene TRBJ1-4; 9 bases map to TRBD1. This CDR3 has 14 residues. The germline CDR1 and CDR2 sequences are MNHNY and SVGAGI (reference sequence). The junction had 6 bases not matched to a gene; V was cut back by 7 bases and J by 6 bases. CDR3 protein: CASTQWDRDEKLFF. The CDR3, as DNA: TGTGCCAGCACCCAGTGGGACAGGGATGAAAAACTGTTTTTT.